Presented here are 5 T cell receptor beta chains from one specimen sequenced in a study of T cells in Graves' hyperthyroidism and ophthalmopathy. TCR beta CDR3 sequences were amplified from RNA transcripts. The study used the HTBI primer set for a first-round RT-PCR of the TCR CDR3. TCRdb fed the multiplex PCR reads into MiXCR, producing one record per CDR3 protein. The sample records about 610,000 distinct CDR3 sequences, about 14% being singletons. The sample was blood. Source of these receptors: a woman in her 40s with Graves' ophthalmopathy.

The sample holds a few counts of this clonotype. This rearrangement joins TRBV30 to TRBJ1-2; possible D gene TRBD1, 5 bases. This CDR3 is built from 13 residues. Germline assignment: CDR1 GTSNPN and CDR2 SVGIG (reference sequence). Trimming stripped 3 bases from V and 5 bases from J, with 13 bases between. The CDR3 loop reads CAWRETGGYGYTF. The CDR3 bases are TGTGCCTGGAGGGAGACGGGGGGTTATGGCTACACCTTC.

The chain uses TRBV11-1 and TRBJ1-1; D uncertain. CDR1 and CDR2 (germline): SGHAT, FQDESV (reference sequence). The germline V and J ends were trimmed by 4 bases and 2 bases, with 17 bases remaining between them. CDR3 length: 16 residues. The CDR3 DNA follows: TGTGCCAGCAGCTCGACCCCCCGGGGATTTAACACTGAAGCTTTCTTT. This gives the protein CASSSTPRGFNTEAFF.

This clonotype was detected ten times or more. This chain links TRBV7-2 with TRBJ2-7, with 12 positions matching TRBD1. The length of the CDR3 is 15 residues. Per germline, CDR1 SGHTA and CDR2 FQGNSA. V gave up 4 bases and J gave up 5 bases; unmatched junction bases: 6. The chain's CDR3 is CASSSGTGGPNEQYF. DNA of the CDR3: TGTGCCAGCAGCTCGGGGACAGGGGGCCCTAACGAGCAGTACTTC. The entire variable domain, with the rest obtained from reference TRBV7-2 and TRBJ2-7, is as follows: GAGVSQSPSNKVTEKGKDVELRCDPISGHTALYWYRQSLGQGLEFLIYFQGNSAPDKSGLPSDRFSAERTGGSVSTLTIQRTQQEDSAVYLCASSSGTGGPNEQYFGPGTRLTVT.

This clonotype was detected many times. The chain has TRBV6-4 and TRBJ2-7, with D unresolved. CDR3 length: 13 residues. Germline-derived CDR1 and CDR2 are MRHNA and SNTAGT. The CDR3 coding sequence is TGTGCTAGATCGGGTACAACTTTCTACGAGCAGTACTTC. Its protein product is CARSGTTFYEQYF.

The rearrangement joins TRBV29-1 to TRBJ2-7; TRBD2 is a possible D gene (7 bases). The V and J ends lost 0 bases and 4 bases respectively, with 16 bases between them. The CDR3 totals 15 residues. In germline, CDR1 is SQVTM, CDR2 ANQGSEA. CDR3 in amino acids: CSVEDLAGARYEQYF. The CDR3 DNA follows: TGCAGCGTTGAAGATCTGGCGGGGGCAAGGTACGAGCAGTACTTC.